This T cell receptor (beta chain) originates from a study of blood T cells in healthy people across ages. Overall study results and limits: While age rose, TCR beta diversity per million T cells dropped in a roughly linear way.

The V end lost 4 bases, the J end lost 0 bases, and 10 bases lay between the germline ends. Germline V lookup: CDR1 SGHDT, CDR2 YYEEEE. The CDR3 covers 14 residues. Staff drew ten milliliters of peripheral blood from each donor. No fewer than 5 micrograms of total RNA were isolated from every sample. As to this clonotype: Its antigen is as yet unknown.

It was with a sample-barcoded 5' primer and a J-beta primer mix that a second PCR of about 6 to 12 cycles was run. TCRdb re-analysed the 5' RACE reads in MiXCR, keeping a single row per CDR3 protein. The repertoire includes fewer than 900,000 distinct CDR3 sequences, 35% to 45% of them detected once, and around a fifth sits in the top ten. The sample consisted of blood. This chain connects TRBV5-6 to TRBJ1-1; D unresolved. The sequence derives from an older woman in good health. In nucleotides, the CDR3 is TGTGCCAGCAGCAGGACGGTCGTGAACACTGAAGCTTTCTTT. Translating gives CASSRTVVNTEAFF.